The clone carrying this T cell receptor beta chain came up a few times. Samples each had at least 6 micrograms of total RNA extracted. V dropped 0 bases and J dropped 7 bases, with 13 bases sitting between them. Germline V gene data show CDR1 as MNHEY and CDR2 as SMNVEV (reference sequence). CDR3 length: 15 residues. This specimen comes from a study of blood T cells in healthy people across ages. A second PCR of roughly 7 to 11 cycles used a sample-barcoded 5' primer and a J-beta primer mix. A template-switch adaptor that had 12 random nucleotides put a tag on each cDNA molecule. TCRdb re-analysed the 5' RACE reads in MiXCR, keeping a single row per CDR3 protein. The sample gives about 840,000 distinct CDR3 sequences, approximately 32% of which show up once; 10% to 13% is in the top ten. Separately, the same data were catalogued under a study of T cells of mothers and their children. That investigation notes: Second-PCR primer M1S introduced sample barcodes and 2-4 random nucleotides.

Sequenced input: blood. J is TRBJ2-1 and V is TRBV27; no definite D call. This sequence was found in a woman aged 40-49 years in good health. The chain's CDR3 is CASSLSTAAWNEQFF. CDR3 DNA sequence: TGTGCCAGCAGTTTATCGACGGCTGCTTGGAATGAGCAGTTCTTC.